This is a list of T cell receptor beta chains from one sample in a study of beta chain features in type 1 diabetes. Generated by immunoSEQ multiplex PCR, the TCRdb table keeps only in-frame clones and is missing some. The sample holds approximately 400,000 clones, about 15% seen once. The specimen sequenced was naive CD4+ T cells from blood. Receptors were obtained from a woman in her late teens or twenties in good health. Each CDR3 is given with its conserved first and last residue. A D gene is named only where the DNA matches it firmly. Some rows have no size entry. The others give once, few or many, or a class for an expanded clone.

J,D,size,V,DNA,CDR3
TRBJ2-7,TRBD1,-,TRBV18,TGTGCCAGCTCACCAGGGACAGGTAATACCTACGAGCAGTACTTC,CASSPGTGNTYEQYF
TRBJ2-1,TRBD2,few,TRBV7-9,TGTGCCAGCAGTTTGAGCGGGAGCTCCTACAATGAGCAGTTCTTC,CASSLSGSSYNEQFF
TRBJ1-2,-,-,TRBV5-1,TGCGCCAGCAGCCAAGACAGCTTTAACTATGGCTACACCTTC,CASSQDSFNYGYTF
TRBJ2-3,TRBD2,few,TRBV5-6,TGTGCCAGCAGCTTGAGGGTAGCGGGAGCTGGTACGCAGTATTTT,CASSLRVAGAGTQYF
TRBJ2-5,-,few,TRBV18,TGTGCCAGCTCACCCGGACTGGTAGAGACCCAGTACTTC,CASSPGLVETQYF
TRBJ2-1,TRBD2,-,TRBV14,TGTGCCAGCAGCCAATTCCGGACTAGCGCGAGCTCCTACAATGAGCAGTTCTTC,CASSQFRTSASSYNEQFF
TRBJ2-7,TRBD1,-,TRBV4-1,TGCGCCAGCAGCCCCGCGACAGGGCAGTCCTACGAGCAGTACTTC,CASSPATGQSYEQYF
TRBJ2-3,-,few,TRBV7-7,TGTGCTAGCAGCTTAAACGGCGGGAGCACAGATACGCAGTATTTT,CASSLNGGSTDTQYF
TRBJ2-7,TRBD2,-,TRBV6-6,TGTGCCAGCGAGGGGACTAGCGGGAGATGGCAGTACTTC,CASEGTSGRWQYF
TRBJ2-5,-,few,TRBV7-7,TGTGCCAGCAGCTTAGGGCCGAGGGTGGGGGAGACCCAGTACTTC,CASSLGPRVGETQYF
TRBJ2-3,-,-,TRBV11-2,TGTGCCAGCAGCTTAGCGGCAGGGGTAGGAGATACGCAGTATTTT,CASSLAAGVGDTQYF
TRBJ2-1,TRBD2,-,TRBV29-1,TGCAGCGGAAGACTAGCGGGAGATAGGGCGAGTGAGCAGTTCTTC,CSGRLAGDRASEQFF
TRBJ1-2,TRBD1,-,TRBV4-2,TGTGCCAGCACCCAAACGGGACAGGGGAAAGGCTACACCTTC,CASTQTGQGKGYTF
TRBJ2-2,TRBD1,few,TRBV23-1,TGCGCCAGCCGTACAGGGGGCGCAGCCCCGAACACCGGGGAGCTGTTTTTT,CASRTGGAAPNTGELFF
TRBJ1-1,-,few,TRBV27,TGTGCCAGCAGTTTACGAGGGAATGAAGCTTTCTTT,CASSLRGNEAFF
TRBJ2-7,-,-,TRBV9,TGTGCCAGCAGCGTATCAGGGCGCTCCTACGAGCAGTACTTC,CASSVSGRSYEQYF
TRBJ2-1,-,-,TRBV7-9,TGTGCCAGCAGCTATGGACGGAGGAGCTCCTACAATGAGCAGTTCTTC,CASSYGRRSSYNEQFF
TRBJ2-2,TRBD2,few,TRBV29-1,TGCAGCGTCTCCTTAGCGGGAGTTGGCACCGGGGAGCTGTTTTTT,CSVSLAGVGTGELFF
TRBJ1-5,-,-,TRBV5-4,TGTGCCAGCAGCTTCGGCGGGAGTGGCAATCAGCCCCAGCATTTT,CASSFGGSGNQPQHF
TRBJ2-2,-,few,TRBV7-8,TGTGCCAGCACCCAACGGAGATTAGCGAACACCGGGGAGCTGTTTTTT,CASTQRRLANTGELFF
TRBJ1-1,-,-,TRBV7-3,TGTGCCAGCAGCTTAGGGGCGAACACTGAAGCTTTCTTT,CASSLGANTEAFF
TRBJ2-1,-,few,TRBV28,TGTGCCAGCAGTTTACCCACGGGGGATGACAATGAGCAGTTCTTC,CASSLPTGDDNEQFF
TRBJ2-7,-,few,TRBV25-1,TGTGCCAGCAGTGATGTTCTTCCCGAGCAGTACTTC,CASSDVLPEQYF
TRBJ2-3,-,-,TRBV7-9,TGTGCCAGCAGCTTTGAGATCACAGATACGCAGTATTTT,CASSFEITDTQYF
TRBJ2-7,TRBD2,few,TRBV4-1,TGCGCCAGCAGCCAAAGCCTAGCGGAGACCTACGAGCAGTACTTC,CASSQSLAETYEQYF
TRBJ2-7,-,few,TRBV28,TGTGCCAGCAGTTTATTTTCAGGGAACGAGCAGTACTTC,CASSLFSGNEQYF
TRBJ1-2,-,few,TRBV9,TGTGCCAGCAGCGTGAGCAGGGCCCCTATCTATGGTGGCTACACCTTC,CASSVSRAPIYGGYTF
TRBJ1-1,TRBD1,-,TRBV14,TGTGCCAGCAGCCGTCCCAGGGACAGGGTGACGAACACTGAAGCTTTCTTT,CASSRPRDRVTNTEAFF
TRBJ2-5,-,-,TRBV2,TGTGCCAGCAGTGAATCTTTCGGGGTTGGATTAGAGACCCAGTACTTC,CASSESFGVGLETQYF
TRBJ1-5,TRBD1,few,TRBV13,TGTGCCAGCAGCCGGGACAGGGCAACTTCAGCCCAGCATTTT,CASSRDRATSAQHF
TRBJ2-7,-,-,TRBV5-1,TGCGCCAGCAGCTTCAGCGTCGAGCAGTACTTC,CASSFSVEQYF
TRBJ1-1,TRBD1,-,TRBV5-1,TGCGCCAGCGCACTACAGGGGGCGTTTGAAGCTTTCTTT,CASALQGAFEAFF
TRBJ2-5,-,-,TRBV9,TGTGCCAGCAGCGTAGAGCGGGCCCTAGCCTCCCAAGAGACCCAGTACTTC,CASSVERALASQETQYF